This T cell receptor (beta chain) emerged from a study of beta chain features in type 1 diabetes. Comment on this clone: The antigen remains unidentified.

Whole-study findings and limits: There was a moderate but significant shortening of TCRB CDR3s in all four CD4+ subsets of Type 1 diabetes patients. Cells with high TCR expression could be over-represented when cDNA is sequenced.

The investigators reverse transcribed all of the isolated RNA, so they sequenced expressed TCRB transcripts. Generated by immunoSEQ multiplex PCR, the TCRdb table keeps only in-frame clones and is missing some. This repertoire shows approximately 600,000 clones, approximately 13% found once; its top ten account for more than 0.1%. The CDR3 loop spans 16 amino acids. Unmatched junction bases numbered 5, after V lost 2 bases and J lost 1 base. From germline, CDR1 is SGHNT and CDR2 YYREEE (reference sequence). The sequenced sample was naive CD4+ T cells from blood. The clonotype comes from a man aged 25 to 40 with type 1 diabetes. This chain links TRBV5-4 with TRBJ2-2; 7 nucleotides line up with TRBD1. The CDR3 nucleotides read TGTGCCAGCAGCTTCCCAGACAGGGAGAACACCGGGGAGCTGTTTTTT. Its translation: CASSFPDRENTGELFF.